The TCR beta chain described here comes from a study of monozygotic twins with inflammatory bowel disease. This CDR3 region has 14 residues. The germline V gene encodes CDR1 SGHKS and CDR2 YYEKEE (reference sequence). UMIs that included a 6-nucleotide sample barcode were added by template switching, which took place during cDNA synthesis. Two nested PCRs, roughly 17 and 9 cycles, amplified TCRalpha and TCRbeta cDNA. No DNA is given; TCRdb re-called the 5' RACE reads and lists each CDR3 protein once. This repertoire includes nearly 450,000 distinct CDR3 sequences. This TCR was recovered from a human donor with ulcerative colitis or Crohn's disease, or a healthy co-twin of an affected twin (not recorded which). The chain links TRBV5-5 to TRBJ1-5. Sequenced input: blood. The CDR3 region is CASSPYSANQPQHF. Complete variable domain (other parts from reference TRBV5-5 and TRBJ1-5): DAGVTQSPTHLIKTRGQQVTLRCSPISGHKSVSWYQQVLGQGPQFIFQYYEKEERGRGNFPDRFSARQFPNYSSELNVNALLLGDSALYLCASSPYSANQPQHFGDGTRLSIL.